One and the same sample provided the 24 T cell receptor beta chains below, sequenced in a study of T cells in Graves' hyperthyroidism and ophthalmopathy. TCR beta CDR3 sequences were amplified from RNA transcripts. RT-PCR in the first round (using the HTBI primer set) targeted the TCR CDR3. MiXCR, run by TCRdb on the multiplex PCR reads, gives a single entry per CDR3 protein. The sample shows about 760,000 distinct CDR3 sequences, 30% to 40% of them seen only once. The sample consisted of blood. The origin of the receptors is a woman in her forties with Graves' hyperthyroidism.

This clonotype was seen just once. V and J are TRBV7-9 and TRBJ2-7, with D perhaps being TRBD1 or TRBD2 (9 bases each). CDR1 and CDR2 (germline): SEHNR, FQNEAQ (reference sequence). V was clipped by 7 bases and J by 5 bases, with 24 bases between them. The CDR3 contains 16 residues. DNA of the CDR3: TGTGCCAGCACCTCGGGACAGGGACTAGCTTTCGACGAGCAGTACTTC. It specifies CASTSGQGLAFDEQYF.

The chain uses TRBV20-1 and TRBJ2-5; D not resolved. The ends were cut back, 2 bases at V and 11 bases at J, with 21 bases in the middle. There are 14 residues in the CDR3. Germline values: CDR1 DFQATT, CDR2 SNEGSKA (reference sequence). The CDR3 nucleotides read TGCAGTGCTAGACACCCTATGTCGGCAGATACGCAGTACTTC. It encodes CSARHPMSADTQYF.

This clonotype has ten or more counts. V is TRBV19 and J is TRBJ1-2; D is unclear. The CDR3 totals 14 residues. Trimming took off 4 bases at V and 1 base at J, with 10 bases between the two ends. Germline V CDR1 and CDR2: LNHDA, SQIVND (reference sequence). CDR3 sequence: CASSNPGGNYGYTF. CDR3 coding DNA: TGTGCCAGTAGTAATCCGGGCGGTAACTATGGCTACACCTTC.

This clonotype was recorded at least ten times. V is TRBV7-6 and J is TRBJ2-7; no clear D gene. This CDR3 has 15 residues. CDR1 is SGHVS and CDR2 is FNYEAQ in the germline V gene. Trimming removed 1 base from V and 2 bases from J, with 12 bases in between. CDR3 amino acids: CASSLGHGRTYEQYF. CDR3 sequence (DNA): TGTGCCAGCAGCTTAGGGCACGGTCGTACCTACGAGCAGTACTTC.

V is TRBV29-1 and J is TRBJ1-1; no clear D gene. The germline V gene encodes CDR1 SQVTM and CDR2 ANQGSEA. The CDR3 runs 15 residues. Trimming removed 3 bases from V and 3 bases from J, with 17 bases in between. Here the CDR3 reads CSVEPSWQSDTEAFF. CDR3 sequence (DNA): TGCAGCGTTGAGCCTTCGTGGCAGTCGGACACTGAAGCTTTCTTT.

This clonotype was seen a few times. V is TRBV4-2 and J is TRBJ2-5; 10 nucleotides match TRBD2. Germline V lookup: CDR1 LGHNA, CDR2 YNFKEQ. Unmatched junction bases numbered 9, after V lost 0 bases and J lost 5 bases. The CDR3 sequence is 17 residues long. In DNA, the CDR3 is TGTGCCAGCAGCCAAGATGTCCGCTCTAGCGGGGGTGAGACCCAGTACTTC. Translating it yields CASSQDVRSSGGETQYF.

J is TRBJ1-5 and V is TRBV7-2, with D perhaps matching TRBD1 (5 bases). Germline V CDR1 and CDR2: SGHTA, FQGNSA. The CDR3 contains 15 residues. V shed 0 bases and J shed 4 bases, with 10 bases lying between them. CDR3 bases: TGTGCCAGCAGCTTAGCCCCAGGGTGTAATCAGCCCCAGCATTTT. Translation gives CASSLAPGCNQPQHF.

This clonotype was seen only once. A read error is possible here, since a much larger clone lies one base away. The chain recombines TRBV20-1 with TRBJ1-2, with 7 bases that match TRBD1. Germline values: CDR1 DFQATT, CDR2 SNEGSKA (reference sequence). The CDR3 spans 15 residues. CDR3 amino acids: CSAPGEGAGIYGSTF. The CDR3 bases are TGCAGTGCTCCCGGTGAGGGGGCCGGAATCTATGGCTCCACCTTC.

This clonotype was counted a few times. The V gene is TRBV24-1, the J gene TRBJ1-2; 7 positions match TRBD1. Trimming removed 10 bases from V and 8 bases from J; junction bases left unmatched: 12. This CDR3 contains 13 residues. The germline V gene has CDR1 KGHDR and CDR2 SFDVKD. The CDR3: CATRDRAEDGYTF. The CDR3 DNA follows: TGTGCCACGAGAGACAGGGCAGAAGACGGCTACACCTTC.

This chain links TRBV30 with TRBJ1-2, with TRBD1 identical over 11 bases. V lost 2 bases and J lost 8; bases outside the gene matches: 4. The CDR3 is 13 residues long. Germline CDR1 and CDR2: GTSNPN and SVGIG (reference sequence). The CDR3 region is CAWSLGQGAGYTF. In nucleotides, the CDR3 is TGTGCCTGGAGTCTCGGACAGGGGGCAGGCTACACCTTC.

This clonotype showed up just a few times. Germline is not matched at one junction end, which may reflect a read error. The chain is built from TRBV10-1 and TRBJ1-2; D remains unclear. This CDR3 is 14 amino acids long. Looked up from germline, CDR1 is WNHNN and CDR2 is SYGVQD (reference sequence). CDR3 sequence reads: CASSQSGFDYGYTF. DNA for the CDR3: TGTGCCAGCAGCCAGTCGGGGTTCGACTATGGCTACACCTTC.

This clonotype was observed a few times. The chain couples TRBV29-1 to TRBJ2-7; the match to TRBD1 covers 10 bases. The J call may be mistaken, given a closer DNA end match to TRBJ2-1. Germline V gene data show CDR1 as SQVTM and CDR2 as ANQGSEA. This CDR3 is built from 14 residues. The chain's CDR3 is CSVDVPGQGNEQFF. CDR3 DNA sequence: TGCAGCGTTGACGTCCCGGGACAGGGGAATGAGCAGTTCTTC.

Comments on this clonotype: A read error may produce the germline difference seen at one junction end. CDR3 nucleotides: TGCAGCGTTGACGACGGGACAGGGATTGCCTTC. Its translation is CSVDDGTGIAF. The V and J genes are TRBV29-1 and TRBJ1-2; 9 bases line up with TRBD1. The V gene's germline CDR1 is SQVTM and CDR2 ANQGSEA. The CDR3 covers 11 residues.

This clonotype was counted a few times. The chain carries TRBV14 and TRBJ1-4; no clear D. In germline, CDR1 is SGHDN, CDR2 FVKESK. The V gene lost 1 base and the J gene lost 3 bases, with 9 bases spanning the gap. This CDR3 spans 15 amino acids. As DNA, the CDR3 is TGTGCCAGCAGCCAAGTCTGGCAGCCTAATGAAAAACTGTTTTTT. It is translated as CASSQVWQPNEKLFF.

This rearrangement joins TRBV7-2 to TRBJ2-7; 11 bases map to TRBD2. From germline, CDR1 is SGHTA and CDR2 FQGNSA. The CDR3 has 17 residues. V trimming: 9 bases; J trimming: 0 bases; junction bases outside the gene matches: 13. CDR3 nucleotide sequence: TGTGCCAGTAGGGCTCTGGGACTAGCGGACTCCTCCTACGAGCAGTACTTC. Its translation is CASRALGLADSSYEQYF.

This clonotype showed up many times. This chain uses TRBV10-3 with TRBJ1-5, with D uncertain. The CDR3 runs to 12 residues. V shed 4 bases and J shed 4 bases, with 5 bases lying between them. Germline assignment: CDR1 ENHRY and CDR2 SYGVKD. This chain's CDR3 is CAISATNQPQHF. CDR3 nucleotide sequence: TGTGCCATCAGTGCGACGAATCAGCCCCAGCATTTT.

The rearrangement joins TRBV29-1 to TRBJ1-1; 7 bases fit TRBD1. This CDR3 is built from 9 residues. Germline lookup yields CDR1 SQVTM and CDR2 ANQGSEA. J lost 10 bases, V lost 6 bases, and 2 bases had no gene match. CDR3 loop: CSVRQGAFF. DNA of the CDR3: TGCAGCGTAAGACAGGGAGCTTTCTTT.

This clonotype was counted ten times or more. The gene calls are TRBV2 and TRBJ1-6, with D possibly matching TRBD1 (6 bases). The ends were cut back, 6 bases at V and 5 bases at J, with 17 bases in the middle. The CDR3 covers 16 residues. Germline V gene data show CDR1 as SNHLY and CDR2 as FYNNEI. CDR3 in DNA: TGTGCCAGCAGGCCGACAGGCGGAGGGAATAATTCACCCCTCCACTTT. Translated: CASRPTGGGNNSPLHF.

This clonotype showed up many times. V is TRBV7-2 and J is TRBJ1-1, with D unclear. The V end lost 3 bases, the J end lost 6 bases, and 11 bases lay between the germline ends. CDR3 size: 13 residues. Germline V lookup: CDR1 SGHTA, CDR2 FQGNSA. The CDR3 is CASSFGWRAEAFF. CDR3 DNA sequence: TGTGCCAGCAGCTTTGGGTGGCGCGCTGAAGCTTTCTTT. The full variable domain, with the rest looked up from reference TRBV7-2 and TRBJ1-1, is GAGVSQSPSNKVTEKGKDVELRCDPISGHTALYWYRQSLGQGLEFLIYFQGNSAPDKSGLPSDRFSAERTGGSVSTLTIQRTQQEDSAVYLCASSFGWRAEAFFGQGTRLTVV.

The chain carries TRBV4-1 and TRBJ1-6; no clear D. Trimming took 2 bases from V and 0 from J, leaving 5 bases between them. Germline CDR1 MGHRA, CDR2 YSYEKL. The CDR3 is 15 amino acids. CDR3 in DNA: TGCGCCAGCAGCCAACTTCTCTCCTATAATTCACCCCTCCACTTT. Translated: CASSQLLSYNSPLHF.

This clonotype was seen more than once but under ten times. CDR3 region: CASSPLTGLNTEAFF. CDR3 sequence (DNA): TGTGCCAGCAGCCCCTTAACAGGGCTGAACACTGAAGCTTTCTTT. The V call is TRBV6-1, the J call TRBJ1-1, with a tentative D call TRBD1 (6 bases). Germline-derived CDR1 and CDR2 are MNHNS and SASEGT. V was cut by 6 bases and J by 0 bases, with 14 bases left in between. The length of the CDR3 is 15 residues.

This clonotype has just a few counts. This chain uses TRBV9 with TRBJ1-2, with D maybe TRBD1 (5 bases). The CDR3 is 15 amino acids. Trimming left V 0 bases short and J 3 bases short, with 12 bases between. Germline V gene lookup returns CDR1 SGDLS and CDR2 YYNGEE. CDR3 DNA sequence: TGTGCCAGCAGCGTAGGGACATGGGGCGACTATGGCTACACCTTC. Amino acids: CASSVGTWGDYGYTF.

This clonotype was observed a single time. This chain joins TRBV29-1 and TRBJ2-7, with TRBD2 identical over 9 bases. With V trimmed by 3 bases and J by 4 bases, 4 bases remained unmatched. The CDR3 runs to 13 residues. CDR1 is SQVTM, CDR2 ANQGSEA, per germline. The chain's CDR3 is CSVELAGDYEQYF. The CDR3 DNA follows: TGCAGCGTTGAGTTAGCGGGAGATTACGAGCAGTACTTC.

The rearrangement joins TRBV12-3 or TRBV12-4 to TRBJ1-5, with D unresolved. Trimming shortened V by 7 bases and J by 7 bases, and 17 bases separated the two germline ends. The CDR3 extends over 14 amino acids. The CDR3 DNA reads as TGTGCCAGCACCACCACAGAGGGCGGACAGCCCCAGCATTTT. It codes for CASTTTEGGQPQHF.